These 22 T cell receptor beta chains originate from one sample sequenced in a study of shared clonotypes between healthy human individuals. Sequenced by immunoSEQ multiplex PCR; TCRdb stores in-frame clones only, minus some. The table has 2 million to 2.5 million clones, approximately 94% seen once. Positive CCR7 selection of CD45RO-negative cells yielded the naive CD8 cells, and terminally differentiated effector memory CD45RA+ cells were excluded. The material sequenced was naive CD8+ T cells from PBMCs. All receptors come from a man in his late teens or twenties in good health. Some clones in this sample may be carry-over from other donors' samples.

The chain recombines TRBV19 with TRBJ2-7, with D perhaps TRBD1 (5 bases). The CDR3 contains 13 residues. Germline assignment: CDR1 LNHDA and CDR2 SQIVND (reference sequence). V lost 2 bases, J lost 5 bases, and 10 bases lay in between. The DNA for the CDR3 is TGTGCCAGTAGTATACTCGAAGGGGACGAGCAGTACTTC. Amino acids: CASSILEGDEQYF.

This rearrangement joins TRBV10-3 to TRBJ1-3; D remains unclear. This CDR3 has 14 amino acids. CDR1 ENHRY and CDR2 SYGVKD come from the germline V gene. V dropped 6 bases and J dropped 1 base, with 10 bases sitting between them. The CDR3 spells CAIRGTGSGNTIYF. DNA for the CDR3: TGTGCCATCAGGGGAACTGGGTCTGGAAACACCATATATTTT.

This clone was counted a single time. This chain uses TRBV27 with TRBJ2-7; D gene unclear. The CDR3 sequence is 14 residues long. V dropped 5 bases and J dropped 3 bases, with 14 bases sitting between them. CDR1 MNHEY and CDR2 SMNVEV come from the germline V gene (reference sequence). The CDR3 loop reads CASSVSGRVYEQYF. The CDR3, as DNA: TGTGCCAGCAGTGTCTCCGGACGGGTCTACGAGCAGTACTTC.

The CDR3 here is CASSSLTRDRRDGELFF. In DNA, the CDR3 is TGTGCCAGCAGTTCACTAACCCGGGACAGAAGAGACGGGGAGCTGTTTTTT. This chain uses TRBV28 with TRBJ2-2, with 7 bases matching TRBD1. Germline CDR1 reads MDHEN; CDR2 reads SYDVKM. After removal of 4 bases from V and 7 bases from J, the junction contained 15 bases not matched to a gene. CDR3 size: 17 residues. Full variable domain (missing parts from reference TRBV28 and TRBJ2-2): DVKVTQSSRYLVKRTGEKVFLECVQDMDHENMFWYRQDPGLGLRLIYFSYDVKMKEKGDIPEGYSVSREKKERFSLILESASTNQTSMYLCASSSLTRDRRDGELFFGEGSRLTVL.

The chain carries TRBV4-2 and TRBJ1-2, with 9 positions matching TRBD1. Germline loops: CDR1 LGHNA, CDR2 YNFKEQ. Trimming cost V 7 bases and J 6 bases; bases outside gene matches: 12. The CDR3 spans 15 residues. The CDR3 DNA follows: TGTGCCAGCACCCGAGGGACAGGGTATCTGGATGGCTACACCTTC. It translates to CASTRGTGYLDGYTF.

The chain couples TRBV7-3 to TRBJ2-5, with 10 bases fitting TRBD2. Trimming removed 6 bases from V and 5 bases from J; junction bases left unmatched: 12. Germline V gives CDR1 SGHTA, CDR2 FQGTGA. The CDR3 length is 16 residues. The CDR3 region is CASRPDGTSARETQYF. CDR3 nucleotide sequence: TGTGCCAGCAGACCAGATGGGACTAGCGCCAGGGAGACCCAGTACTTC.

The chain uses TRBV14 and TRBJ1-3; no reliable D call. V gave up 3 bases and J gave up 0 bases, with 9 bases separating them. The CDR3 is 15 amino acids. CDR1 SGHDN and CDR2 FVKESK come from the germline V gene. DNA for the CDR3: TGTGCCAGCAGCCACGACGGGTTCTCTGGAAACACCATATATTTT. Amino acids: CASSHDGFSGNTIYF.

The chain employs TRBV6-1 and TRBJ1-5; tentatively, D is TRBD1 (5 bases). This CDR3 region has 16 residues. Looked up from germline, CDR1 is MNHNS and CDR2 is SASEGT. V lost 4 bases and J 0 bases, leaving 13 bases between the germline ends. CDR3 in DNA: TGTGCCAGCAGTGTCCACGGGGGATATAGCAATCAGCCCCAGCATTTT. It translates to CASSVHGGYSNQPQHF.

This clone was seen more than once but under ten times. This chain connects TRBV2 to TRBJ1-4; D may be TRBD1 (6 bases). Germline V gene lookup returns CDR1 SNHLY and CDR2 FYNNEI. V lost 6 bases and J lost 13, with 15 bases in between. The CDR3 is 12 amino acids. As DNA, the CDR3 is TGTGCCAGCAGCGGAGGACAGCTACGACTGTTTTTT. Translated, it gives CASSGGQLRLFF.

On this clone: Other DNA sequences within the sample encode an identical CDR3. The chain is built from TRBV6-5 and TRBJ2-3, with a possible D match to TRBD2 (5 bases). The CDR3 is made up of 14 amino acids. The V and J ends lost 0 bases and 1 base respectively, with 5 bases between them. Germline CDR1 and CDR2: MNHEY and SVGAGI. The CDR3 sequence: CASSYSEGTDTQYF. The CDR3 nucleotides are TGTGCCAGCAGTTACTCGGAGGGCACAGATACGCAGTATTTT.

Comment on this clone: Other DNA sequences in the sample encode the same CDR3. This sequence joins TRBV27 and TRBJ1-5; weak D call: TRBD1 (5 bases). Germline CDR1 and CDR2: MNHEY and SMNVEV (reference sequence). CDR3 length: 14 amino acids. V lost 5 bases, J lost 4 bases, and 12 bases lay in between. The CDR3 region is CASSLRDGNQPQHF. For the CDR3, the DNA is TGTGCCAGCAGTCTACGGGACGGAAATCAGCCCCAGCATTTT.

This chain uses TRBV2 with TRBJ2-3; D is undetermined. The CDR3 runs to 13 residues. Germline CDR1 and CDR2: SNHLY and FYNNEI. The V gene lost 5 bases and the J gene lost 2 bases, with 8 bases spanning the gap. The DNA of the CDR3 is TGTGCCAGCAGTTCTACAGACACAGATACGCAGTATTTT. This encodes CASSSTDTDTQYF. The variable domain in full, completed from reference TRBV2 and TRBJ2-3, reads EPEVTQTPSHQVTQMGQEVILRCVPISNHLYFYWYRQILGQKVEFLVSFYNNEISEKSEIFDDQFSVERPDGSNFTLKIRSTKLEDSAMYFCASSSTDTDTQYFGPGTRLTVL.

As regards this clone: At one end, the junction sequence differs from germline, possibly due to a read error. J is TRBJ2-5 and V is TRBV6-5; D is perhaps TRBD2 (5 bases). This CDR3 contains 16 residues. The germline V gene encodes CDR1 MNHEY and CDR2 SVGAGI. The CDR3 loop reads CASGYPGRGWEETQYF. CDR3 sequence (DNA): TGTGCCAGCGGTTACCCGGGCCGGGGATGGGAAGAGACCCAGTACTTC.

The rearrangement links TRBV10-3 to TRBJ2-7; no firm D call. This CDR3 region has 11 residues. CDR1 and CDR2 (germline): ENHRY, SYGVKD. V was shortened by 6 bases and J by 4 bases, with 7 bases between the two germline ends. CDR3 sequence reads: CAISNVYEQYF. CDR3 nucleotides: TGTGCCATCAGCAACGTGTACGAGCAGTACTTC.

Of note for this clone: An end of the junction does not agree with germline; a read error may underlie this. The chain recombines TRBV7-9 with TRBJ2-2; D is ambiguous. Per the germline V gene, CDR1 is SEHNR and CDR2 is FQNEAQ (reference sequence). The CDR3 sequence is 17 residues long. CDR3 protein: CASSQKADSPNAGELFF. In DNA form, the CDR3 reads TGTGCCAGCAGCCAAAAAGCCGACTCTCCGAACGCCGGGGAGCTGTTTTTT.

This rearrangement joins TRBV2 to TRBJ2-7; 10 nucleotides line up with TRBD1. After removal of 5 bases from V and 5 bases from J, the junction contained 9 bases not matched to a gene. The CDR3 has 15 amino acids. Germline V CDR1 and CDR2: SNHLY, FYNNEI. CDR3 sequence reads: CASSSTGGAVHEQYF. The CDR3 nucleotides are TGTGCCAGCAGTTCGACAGGGGGCGCAGTCCACGAGCAGTACTTC.

This chain connects TRBV30 to TRBJ2-1; 9 bases fit TRBD2. CDR1 GTSNPN and CDR2 SVGIG come from the germline V gene (reference sequence). The CDR3 extends over 16 amino acids. V trimming: 1 base; J trimming: 8 bases; junction bases outside the gene matches: 12. The CDR3: CAWSGRGLARGDEQFF. CDR3 sequence (DNA): TGTGCCTGGAGTGGCAGGGGACTAGCCAGGGGGGATGAGCAGTTCTTC.

V usage is TRBV27 and J usage is TRBJ2-1, with a weak D call TRBD1 (6 bases). The V and J ends lost 3 bases and 3 bases respectively, with 12 bases between them. Looked up from germline, CDR1 is MNHEY and CDR2 is SMNVEV (reference sequence). The CDR3 is 15 residues long. The CDR3 region has the DNA TGTGCCAGCAGTTTCACAGGGCCTTACTACAATGAGCAGTTCTTC. Its protein is CASSFTGPYYNEQFF.

The chain joins TRBV14 to TRBJ2-2, with 9 nucleotides matching TRBD1. Germline V gives CDR1 SGHDN, CDR2 FVKESK. V shed 4 bases and J 3 bases; nucleotides not matched to a gene: 3. The CDR3 is made up of 15 amino acids. CDR3: CASSRRTGDTGELFF. For the CDR3, the DNA is TGTGCCAGCAGCCGCCGGACAGGGGACACCGGGGAGCTGTTTTTT.

The gene calls are TRBV9 and TRBJ1-6; a weak D match, TRBD1 (6 bases). Trimming pared 2 bases from V and 0 bases from J, leaving 12 bases between. Germline assignment: CDR1 SGDLS and CDR2 YYNGEE. This CDR3 is 17 amino acids long. The chain's CDR3 is CASSVQGHTSYNSPLHF. The CDR3 DNA is TGTGCCAGCAGCGTTCAGGGGCACACCTCCTATAATTCACCCCTCCACTTT.

The chain has TRBV28 and TRBJ2-7; maybe TRBD2 (6 bases). V was trimmed by 3 bases and J by 5 bases, leaving 14 bases between them. Germline values: CDR1 MDHEN, CDR2 SYDVKM. The CDR3 is made up of 14 amino acids. Here the CDR3 DNA reads TGTGCCAGCAGTTTCAGAGCGGGTCTTCACGAGCAGTACTTC. Translation: CASSFRAGLHEQYF.

About this clone: Within the sample, other DNA sequences also encode this same CDR3. The chain combines TRBV19 with TRBJ2-7, with TRBD1 matching over 7 bases. This CDR3 comprises 13 residues. CDR1 LNHDA and CDR2 SQIVND come from the germline V gene (reference sequence). Trimming at V came to 5 bases and at J to 4 bases, leaving 5 bases not matched to a gene. The CDR3 region is CASSPGQPYEQYF. The CDR3 DNA reads TGTGCCAGTAGTCCGGGACAGCCATACGAGCAGTACTTC.